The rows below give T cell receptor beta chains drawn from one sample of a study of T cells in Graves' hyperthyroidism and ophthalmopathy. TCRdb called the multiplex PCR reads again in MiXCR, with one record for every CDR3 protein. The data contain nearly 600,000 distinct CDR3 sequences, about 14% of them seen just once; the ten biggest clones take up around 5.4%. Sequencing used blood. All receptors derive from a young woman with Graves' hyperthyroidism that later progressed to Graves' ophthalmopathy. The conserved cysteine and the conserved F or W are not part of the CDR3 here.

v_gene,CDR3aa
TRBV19,ASRSATGGAKGYT
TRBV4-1,ASSQADNTGEEQF
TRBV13,ASSHEQRWYEQY
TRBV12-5,ASGLGEGQGNTEAF
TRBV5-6,ASSPRRAGAF
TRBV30,AWSADSNTEAF
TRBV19,ASSMGPVYGYT
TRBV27,ASSFRGLQPQH
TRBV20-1,SAREGGADGFEQF
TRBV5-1,ASSLPAGGSTDTQY
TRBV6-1,ASSEWASGHNYNEQF
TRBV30,AWTPLGGAFGELF
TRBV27,ASSPWTGRSQPQH
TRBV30,AWITGNNSPLH
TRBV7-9,ASSIGHYGYT
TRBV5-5,ASSLAGVSEQY